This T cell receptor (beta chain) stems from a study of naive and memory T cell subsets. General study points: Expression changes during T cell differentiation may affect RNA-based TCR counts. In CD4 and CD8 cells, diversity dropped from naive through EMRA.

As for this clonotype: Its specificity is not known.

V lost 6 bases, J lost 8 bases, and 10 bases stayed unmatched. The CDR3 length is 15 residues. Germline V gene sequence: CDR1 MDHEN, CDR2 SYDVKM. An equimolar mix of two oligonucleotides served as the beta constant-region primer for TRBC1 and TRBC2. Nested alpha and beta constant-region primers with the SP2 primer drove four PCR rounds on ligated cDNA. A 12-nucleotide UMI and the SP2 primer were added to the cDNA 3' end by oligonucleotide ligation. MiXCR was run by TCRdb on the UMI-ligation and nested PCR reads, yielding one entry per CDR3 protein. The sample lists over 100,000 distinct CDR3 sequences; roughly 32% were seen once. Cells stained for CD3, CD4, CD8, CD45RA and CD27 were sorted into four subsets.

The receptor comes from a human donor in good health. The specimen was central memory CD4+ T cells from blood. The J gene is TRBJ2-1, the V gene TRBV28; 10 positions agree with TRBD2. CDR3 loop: CASSSPGLASHEQFF. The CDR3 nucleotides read TGTGCCAGCAGCTCTCCGGGACTAGCGTCCCATGAGCAGTTCTTC. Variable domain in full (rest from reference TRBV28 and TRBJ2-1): DVKVTQSSRYLVKRTGEKVFLECVQDMDHENMFWYRQDPGLGLRLIYFSYDVKMKEKGDIPEGYSVSREKKERFSLILESASTNQTSMYLCASSSPGLASHEQFFGPGTRLTVL.